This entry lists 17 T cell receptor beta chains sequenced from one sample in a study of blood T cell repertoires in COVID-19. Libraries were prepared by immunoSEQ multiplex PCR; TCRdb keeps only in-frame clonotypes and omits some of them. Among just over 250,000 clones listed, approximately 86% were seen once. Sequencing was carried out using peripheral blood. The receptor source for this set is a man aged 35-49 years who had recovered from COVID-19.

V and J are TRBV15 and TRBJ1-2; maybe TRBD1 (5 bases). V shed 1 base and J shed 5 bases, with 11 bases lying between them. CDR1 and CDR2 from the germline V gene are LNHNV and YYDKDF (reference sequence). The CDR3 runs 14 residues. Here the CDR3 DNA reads TGTGCCACCAGCAGAGGACAGAGTCCTTATGGCTACACCTTC. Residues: CATSRGQSPYGYTF.

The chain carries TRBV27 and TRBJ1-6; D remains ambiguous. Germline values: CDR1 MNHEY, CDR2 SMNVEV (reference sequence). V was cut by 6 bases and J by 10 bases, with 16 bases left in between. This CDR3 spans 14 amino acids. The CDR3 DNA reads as TGTGCCAGCAGGCCCGCCGGGGATACCTCACCCCTCCACTTT. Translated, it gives CASRPAGDTSPLHF.

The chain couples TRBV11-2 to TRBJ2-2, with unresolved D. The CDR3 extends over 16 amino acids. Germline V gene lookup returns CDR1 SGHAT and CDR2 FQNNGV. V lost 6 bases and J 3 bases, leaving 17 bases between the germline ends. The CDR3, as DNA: TGTGCCAGCAGACGTTACGCCGGTGTCGACACCGGGGAGCTGTTTTTT. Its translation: CASRRYAGVDTGELFF.

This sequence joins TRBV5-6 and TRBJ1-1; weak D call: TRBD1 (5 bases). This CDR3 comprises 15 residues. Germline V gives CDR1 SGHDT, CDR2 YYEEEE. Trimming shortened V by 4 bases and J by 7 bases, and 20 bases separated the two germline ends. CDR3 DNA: TGTGCCAGCAGCCTCTCCCCCAGGGTAATGGGTGAAGCTTTCTTT. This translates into CASSLSPRVMGEAFF.

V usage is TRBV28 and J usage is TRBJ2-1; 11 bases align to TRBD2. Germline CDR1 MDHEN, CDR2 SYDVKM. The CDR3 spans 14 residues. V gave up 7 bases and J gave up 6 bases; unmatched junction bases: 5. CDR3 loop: CASITSGGLNEQFF. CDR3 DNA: TGTGCCAGCATCACTAGCGGGGGTCTCAATGAGCAGTTCTTC.

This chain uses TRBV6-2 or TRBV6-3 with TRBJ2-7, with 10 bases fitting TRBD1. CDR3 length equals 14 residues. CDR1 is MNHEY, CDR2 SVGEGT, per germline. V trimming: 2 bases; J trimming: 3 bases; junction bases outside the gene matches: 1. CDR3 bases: TGTGCCAGCAGTTACGACAGGGGGCTCTACGAGCAGTACTTC. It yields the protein CASSYDRGLYEQYF.

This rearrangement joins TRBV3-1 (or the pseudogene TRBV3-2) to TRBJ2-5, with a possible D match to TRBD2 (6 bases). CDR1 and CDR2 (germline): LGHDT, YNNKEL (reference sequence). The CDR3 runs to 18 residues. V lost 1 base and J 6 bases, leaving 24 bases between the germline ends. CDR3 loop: CASSQGGRSGSLVKTQYF. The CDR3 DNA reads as TGTGCCAGCAGCCAAGGGGGGAGAAGCGGGTCGTTGGTCAAGACCCAGTACTTC.

The CDR3: CASSTPGGILGNTIYF. The CDR3 region has the DNA TGTGCCAGCAGCACCCCGGGAGGCATCCTTGGAAACACCATATATTTT. The rearrangement joins TRBV7-9 to TRBJ1-3; D remains unclear. Per the germline V gene, CDR1 is SEHNR and CDR2 is FQNEAQ (reference sequence). Trimming took 5 bases from V and 3 from J, leaving 17 bases between them. The length of the CDR3 is 16 residues. The complete variable domain, with remaining parts taken from reference TRBV7-9 and TRBJ1-3, reads DTGVSQNPRHKITKRGQNVTFRCDPISEHNRLYWYRQTLGQGPEFLTYFQNEAQLEKSRLLSDRFSAERPKGSFSTLEIQRTEQGDSAMYLCASSTPGGILGNTIYFGEGSWLTVV.

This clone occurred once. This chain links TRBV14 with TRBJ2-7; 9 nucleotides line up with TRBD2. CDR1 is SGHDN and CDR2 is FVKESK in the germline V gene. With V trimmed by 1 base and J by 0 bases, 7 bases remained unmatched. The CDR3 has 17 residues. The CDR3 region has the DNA TGTGCCAGCAGCCAAGTATTTTGGACTAGCGTCTCCTACGAGCAGTACTTC. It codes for CASSQVFWTSVSYEQYF.

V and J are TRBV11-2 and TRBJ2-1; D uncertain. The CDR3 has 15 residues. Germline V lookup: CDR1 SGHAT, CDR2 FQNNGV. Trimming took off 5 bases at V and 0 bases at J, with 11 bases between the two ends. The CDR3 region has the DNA TGTGCCAGCAGCATAACAAAAAGCTCCTACAATGAGCAGTTCTTC. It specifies CASSITKSSYNEQFF.

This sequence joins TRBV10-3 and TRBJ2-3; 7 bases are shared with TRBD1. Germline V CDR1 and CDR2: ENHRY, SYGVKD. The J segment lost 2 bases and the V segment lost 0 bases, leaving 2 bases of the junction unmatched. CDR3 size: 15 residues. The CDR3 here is CAISESTGPTDTQYF. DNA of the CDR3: TGTGCCATCAGTGAGTCGACAGGGCCCACAGATACGCAGTATTTT.

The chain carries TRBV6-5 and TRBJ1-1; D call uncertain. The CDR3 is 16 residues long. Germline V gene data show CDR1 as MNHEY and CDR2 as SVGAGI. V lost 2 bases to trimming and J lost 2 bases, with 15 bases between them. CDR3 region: CASSYPPGRSNTEAFF. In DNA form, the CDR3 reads TGTGCCAGCAGTTACCCCCCCGGTAGGAGCAACACTGAAGCTTTCTTT.

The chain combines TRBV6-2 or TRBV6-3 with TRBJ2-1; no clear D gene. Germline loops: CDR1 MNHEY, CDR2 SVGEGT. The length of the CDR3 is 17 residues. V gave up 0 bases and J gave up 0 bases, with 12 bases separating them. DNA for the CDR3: TGTGCCAGCAGTTACTCGTTCCTGGAGAACTCCTACAATGAGCAGTTCTTC. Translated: CASSYSFLENSYNEQFF.

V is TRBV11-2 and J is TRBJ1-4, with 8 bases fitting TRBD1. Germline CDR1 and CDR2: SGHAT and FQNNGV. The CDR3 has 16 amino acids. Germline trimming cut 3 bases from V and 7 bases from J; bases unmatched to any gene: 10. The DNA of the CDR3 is TGTGCCAGCAGCTTCGACACAGGACAGGGCGGTGAAAAACTGTTTTTT. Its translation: CASSFDTGQGGEKLFF.

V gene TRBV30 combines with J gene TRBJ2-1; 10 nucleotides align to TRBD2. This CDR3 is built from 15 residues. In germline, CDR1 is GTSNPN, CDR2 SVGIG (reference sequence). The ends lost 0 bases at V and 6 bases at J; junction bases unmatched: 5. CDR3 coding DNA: TGTGCCTGGAGTGTACCCAGCGGGAGGGCCAATGAGCAGTTCTTC. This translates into CAWSVPSGRANEQFF.

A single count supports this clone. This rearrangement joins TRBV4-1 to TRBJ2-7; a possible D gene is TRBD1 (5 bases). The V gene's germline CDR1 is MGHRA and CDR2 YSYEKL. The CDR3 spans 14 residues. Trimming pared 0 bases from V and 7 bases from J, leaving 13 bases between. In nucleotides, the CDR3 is TGCGCCAGCAGCCAAGAACCAGGGTTCGGGGAGCAGTACTTC. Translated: CASSQEPGFGEQYF.

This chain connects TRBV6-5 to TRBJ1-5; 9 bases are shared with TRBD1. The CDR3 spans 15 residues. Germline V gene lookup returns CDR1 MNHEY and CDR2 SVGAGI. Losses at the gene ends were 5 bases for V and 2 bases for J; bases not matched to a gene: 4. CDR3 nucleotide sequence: TGTGCCAGCAGTCGGGACAGGGAAGGCAATCAGCCCCAGCATTTT. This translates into CASSRDREGNQPQHF.